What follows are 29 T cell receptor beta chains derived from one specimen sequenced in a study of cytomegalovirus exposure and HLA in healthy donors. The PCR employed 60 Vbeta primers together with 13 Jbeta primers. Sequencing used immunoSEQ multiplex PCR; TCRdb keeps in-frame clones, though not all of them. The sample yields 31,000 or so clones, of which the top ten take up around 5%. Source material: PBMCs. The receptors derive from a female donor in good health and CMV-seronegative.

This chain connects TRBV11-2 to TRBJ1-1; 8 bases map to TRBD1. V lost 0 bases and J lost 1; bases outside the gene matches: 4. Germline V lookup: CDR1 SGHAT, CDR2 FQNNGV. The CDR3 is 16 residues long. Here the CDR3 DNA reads TGTGCCAGCAGCTTAGAAGGGACAGGCACGAACACTGAAGCTTTCTTT. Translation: CASSLEGTGTNTEAFF. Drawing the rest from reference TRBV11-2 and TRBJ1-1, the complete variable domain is EAGVAQSPRYKIIEKRQSVAFWCNPISGHATLYWYQQILGQGPKLLIQFQNNGVVDDSQLPKDRFSAERLKGVDSTLKIQPAKLEDSAVYLCASSLEGTGTNTEAFFGQGTRLTVV.

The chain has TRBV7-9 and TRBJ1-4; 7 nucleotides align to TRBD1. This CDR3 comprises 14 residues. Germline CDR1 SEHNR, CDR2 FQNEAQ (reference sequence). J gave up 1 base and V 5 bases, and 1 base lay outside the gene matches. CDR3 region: CASSRDRTNEKLFF. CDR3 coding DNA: TGTGCCAGCAGCCGGGACAGAACTAATGAAAAACTGTTTTTT.

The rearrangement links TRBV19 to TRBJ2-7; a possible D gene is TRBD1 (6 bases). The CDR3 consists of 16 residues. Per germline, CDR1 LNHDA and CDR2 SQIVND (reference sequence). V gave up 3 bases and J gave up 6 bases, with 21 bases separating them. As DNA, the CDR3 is TGTGCCAGTAGTATCGAAGCAGCAGGGGCGGGCGTCGAGCAGTACTTC. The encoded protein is CASSIEAAGAGVEQYF.

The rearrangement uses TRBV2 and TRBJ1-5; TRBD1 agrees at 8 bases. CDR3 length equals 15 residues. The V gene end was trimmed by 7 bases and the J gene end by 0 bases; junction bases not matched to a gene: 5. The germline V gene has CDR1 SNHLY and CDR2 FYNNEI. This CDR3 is CASTKDRASNQPQHF. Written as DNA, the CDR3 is TGTGCCAGCACCAAGGACAGGGCTAGCAATCAGCCCCAGCATTTT. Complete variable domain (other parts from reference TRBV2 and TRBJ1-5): EPEVTQTPSHQVTQMGQEVILRCVPISNHLYFYWYRQILGQKVEFLVSFYNNEISEKSEIFDDQFSVERPDGSNFTLKIRSTKLEDSAMYFCASTKDRASNQPQHFGDGTRLSIL.

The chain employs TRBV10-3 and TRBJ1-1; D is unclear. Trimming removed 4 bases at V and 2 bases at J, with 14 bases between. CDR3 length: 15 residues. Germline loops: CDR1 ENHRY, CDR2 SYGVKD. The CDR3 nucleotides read TGTGCCATCAGTGCCGCGGCGGCCCGAAACACTGAAGCTTTCTTT. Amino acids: CAISAAAARNTEAFF.

CDR3 DNA: TGTGCCAGCAGCCTAGACAGTGATAATTCACCCCTCCACTTT. Amino acids: CASSLDSDNSPLHF. The chain carries TRBV7-9 and TRBJ1-6; possible D gene TRBD1, 5 bases. Trimming took 5 bases from V and 5 from J, leaving 10 bases between them. The CDR3 totals 14 residues. Looked up from germline, CDR1 is SEHNR and CDR2 is FQNEAQ (reference sequence).

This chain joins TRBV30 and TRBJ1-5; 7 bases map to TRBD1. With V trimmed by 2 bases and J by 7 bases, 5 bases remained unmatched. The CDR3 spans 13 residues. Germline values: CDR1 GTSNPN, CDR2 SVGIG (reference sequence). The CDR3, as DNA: TGTGCCTGGAGTTCAGGGGGATACCAGCCCCAGCATTTT. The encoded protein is CAWSSGGYQPQHF.

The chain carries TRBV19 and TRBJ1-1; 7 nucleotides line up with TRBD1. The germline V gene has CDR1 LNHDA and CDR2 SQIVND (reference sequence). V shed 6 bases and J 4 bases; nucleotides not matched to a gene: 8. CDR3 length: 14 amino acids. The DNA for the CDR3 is TGTGCCAGTAGGCCCACGACAGGGACCACTGAAGCTTTCTTT. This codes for CASRPTTGTTEAFF.

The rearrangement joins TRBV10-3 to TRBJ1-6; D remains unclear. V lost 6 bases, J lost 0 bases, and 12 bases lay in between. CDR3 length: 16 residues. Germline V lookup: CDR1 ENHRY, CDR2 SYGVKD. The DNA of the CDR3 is TGTGCCATCAGGGAAGAAGGGAGCTCCTATAATTCACCCCTCCACTTT. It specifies CAIREEGSSYNSPLHF.

The CDR3 reads CASSPKTGGDTGELFF. Here the CDR3 DNA reads TGTGCCAGCAGCCCGAAGACAGGGGGGGACACCGGGGAGCTGTTTTTT. The J gene is TRBJ2-2, the V gene TRBV11-3; the match to TRBD1 covers 9 bases. Looked up from germline, CDR1 is SGHNT and CDR2 is YENEEA. The V gene end was trimmed by 5 bases and the J gene end by 3 bases; junction bases not matched to a gene: 7. The CDR3 totals 16 residues.

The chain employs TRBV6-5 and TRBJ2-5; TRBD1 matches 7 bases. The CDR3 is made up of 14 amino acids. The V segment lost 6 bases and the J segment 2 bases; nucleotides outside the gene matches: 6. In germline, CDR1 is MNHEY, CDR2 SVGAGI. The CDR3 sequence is CASSRGTDQETQYF. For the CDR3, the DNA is TGTGCCAGCAGCCGAGGGACAGATCAAGAGACCCAGTACTTC.

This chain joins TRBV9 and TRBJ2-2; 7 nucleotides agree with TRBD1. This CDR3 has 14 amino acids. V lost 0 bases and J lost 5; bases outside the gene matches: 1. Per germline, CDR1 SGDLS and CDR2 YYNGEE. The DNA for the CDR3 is TGTGCCAGCAGCGTAGCCAGGGGGACCGGGGAGCTGTTTTTT. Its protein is CASSVARGTGELFF.

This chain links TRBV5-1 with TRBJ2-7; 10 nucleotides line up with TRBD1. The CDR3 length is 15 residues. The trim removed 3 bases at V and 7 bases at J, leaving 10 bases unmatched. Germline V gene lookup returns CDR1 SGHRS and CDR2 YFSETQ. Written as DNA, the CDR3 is TGCGCCAGCAGCTATTCGGGACAGGGGCTAAGAGAGCAGTACTTC. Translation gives CASSYSGQGLREQYF.

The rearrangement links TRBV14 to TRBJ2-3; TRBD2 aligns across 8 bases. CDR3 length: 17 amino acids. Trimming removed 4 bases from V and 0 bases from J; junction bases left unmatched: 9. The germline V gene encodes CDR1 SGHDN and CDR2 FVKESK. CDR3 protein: CASSPFKGGGSTDTQYF. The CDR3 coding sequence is TGTGCCAGCAGCCCCTTCAAGGGCGGGGGGAGCACAGATACGCAGTATTTT. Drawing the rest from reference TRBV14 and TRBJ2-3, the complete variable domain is EAGVTQFPSHSVIEKGQTVTLRCDPISGHDNLYWYRRVMGKEIKFLLHFVKESKQDESGMPNNRFLAERTGGTYSTLKVQPAELEDSGVYFCASSPFKGGGSTDTQYFGPGTRLTVL.

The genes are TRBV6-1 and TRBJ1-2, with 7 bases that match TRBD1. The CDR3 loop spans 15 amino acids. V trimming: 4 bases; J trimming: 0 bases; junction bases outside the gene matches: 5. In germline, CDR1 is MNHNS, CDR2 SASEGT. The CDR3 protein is CASSVATGPNYGYTF. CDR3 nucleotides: TGTGCCAGCAGTGTAGCGACAGGGCCTAACTATGGCTACACCTTC.

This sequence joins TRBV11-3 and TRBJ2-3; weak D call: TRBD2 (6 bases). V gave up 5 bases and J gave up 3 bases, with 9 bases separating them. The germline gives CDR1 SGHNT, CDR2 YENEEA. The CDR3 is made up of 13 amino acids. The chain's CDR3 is CASSGRPTDTQYF. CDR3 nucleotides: TGTGCCAGCAGCGGGAGGCCGACAGATACGCAGTATTTT.

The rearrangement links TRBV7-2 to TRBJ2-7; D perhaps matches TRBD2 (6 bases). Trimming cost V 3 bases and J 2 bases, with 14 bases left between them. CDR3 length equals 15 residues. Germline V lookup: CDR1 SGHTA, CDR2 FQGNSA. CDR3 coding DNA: TGTGCCAGCAGCTTCTTGGCGGGGTCTACCTACGAGCAGTACTTC. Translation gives CASSFLAGSTYEQYF. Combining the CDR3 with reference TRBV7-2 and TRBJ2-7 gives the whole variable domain GAGVSQSPSNKVTEKGKDVELRCDPISGHTALYWYRQSLGQGLEFLIYFQGNSAPDKSGLPSDRFSAERTGGSVSTLTIQRTQQEDSAVYLCASSFLAGSTYEQYFGPGTRLTVT.

In DNA, the CDR3 is TGTGCCAGTAGTTCGGGCAGGGGGTCTGAAAAACTGTTTTTT. Protein sequence: CASSSGRGSEKLFF. This chain joins TRBV19 and TRBJ1-4; 7 nucleotides align to TRBD1. Germline CDR1 is LNHDA and CDR2 is SQIVND (reference sequence). The CDR3 length is 14 residues. J lost 7 bases, V lost 5 bases, and 7 bases had no gene match.

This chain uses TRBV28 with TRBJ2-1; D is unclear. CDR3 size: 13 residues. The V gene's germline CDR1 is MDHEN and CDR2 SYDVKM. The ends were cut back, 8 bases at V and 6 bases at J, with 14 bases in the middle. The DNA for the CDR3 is TGTGCCAGCGGGCAGTTTTTGATCAATGAGCAGTTCTTC. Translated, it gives CASGQFLINEQFF.

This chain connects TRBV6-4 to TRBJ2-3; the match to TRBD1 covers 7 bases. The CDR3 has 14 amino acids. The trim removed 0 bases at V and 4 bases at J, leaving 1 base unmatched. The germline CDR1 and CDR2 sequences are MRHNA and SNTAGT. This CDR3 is CASSDSTGSDTQYF. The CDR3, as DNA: TGTGCCAGCAGTGACTCGACAGGGTCAGATACGCAGTATTTT.

The CDR3 here is CASSYSDSPNQPQHF. In DNA, the CDR3 is TGTGCCAGCAGTTACTCTGACAGCCCCAATCAGCCCCAGCATTTT. The chain employs TRBV6-5 and TRBJ1-5, with D possibly matching TRBD1 (5 bases). CDR1 is MNHEY and CDR2 is SVGAGI in the germline V gene. The CDR3 loop spans 15 amino acids. V dropped 0 bases and J dropped 3 bases, with 9 bases sitting between them.

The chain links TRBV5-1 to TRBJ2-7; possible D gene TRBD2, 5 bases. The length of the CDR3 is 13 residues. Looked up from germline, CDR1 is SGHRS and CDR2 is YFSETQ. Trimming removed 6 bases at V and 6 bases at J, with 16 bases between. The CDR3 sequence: CASNEGPRFEQYF. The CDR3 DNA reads TGCGCCAGCAACGAGGGTCCGAGGTTCGAGCAGTACTTC. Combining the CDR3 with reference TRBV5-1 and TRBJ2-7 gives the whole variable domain KAGVTQTPRYLIKTRGQQVTLSCSPISGHRSVSWYQQTPGQGLQFLFEYFSETQRNKGNFPGRFSGRQFSNSRSEMNVSTLELGDSALYLCASNEGPRFEQYFGPGTRLTVT.

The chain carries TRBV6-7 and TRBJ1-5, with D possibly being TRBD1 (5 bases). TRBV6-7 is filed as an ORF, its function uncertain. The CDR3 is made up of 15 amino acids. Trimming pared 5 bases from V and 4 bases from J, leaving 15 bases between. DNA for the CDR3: TGTGCCAGCAGTCCCCCGGGACTCTTGAATCAGCCCCAGCATTTT. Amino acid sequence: CASSPPGLLNQPQHF.

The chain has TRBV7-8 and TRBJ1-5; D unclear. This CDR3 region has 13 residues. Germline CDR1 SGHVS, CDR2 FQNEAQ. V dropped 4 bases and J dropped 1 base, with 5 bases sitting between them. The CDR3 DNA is TGTGCCAGCAGCTCCGGGAGCAATCAGCCCCAGCATTTT. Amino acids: CASSSGSNQPQHF. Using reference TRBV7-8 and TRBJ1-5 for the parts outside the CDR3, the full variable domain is GAGVSQSPRYKVAKRGQDVALRCDPISGHVSLFWYQQALGQGPEFLTYFQNEAQLDKSGLPSDRFFAERPEGSVSTLKIQRTQQEDSAVYLCASSSGSNQPQHFGDGTRLSIL.

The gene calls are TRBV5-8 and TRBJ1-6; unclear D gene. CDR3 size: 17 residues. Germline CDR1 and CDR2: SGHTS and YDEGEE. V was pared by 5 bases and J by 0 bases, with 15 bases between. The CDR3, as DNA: TGTGCCAGCAGTCCGGCGGGGTACAGCTCCTATAATTCACCCCTCCACTTT. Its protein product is CASSPAGYSSYNSPLHF.

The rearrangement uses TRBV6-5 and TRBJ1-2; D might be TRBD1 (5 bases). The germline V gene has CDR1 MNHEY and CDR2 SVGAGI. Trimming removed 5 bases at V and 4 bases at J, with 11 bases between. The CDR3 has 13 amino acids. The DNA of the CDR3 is TGTGCCAGCAGTCAGGGTCCCCGCTATGGCTACACCTTC. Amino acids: CASSQGPRYGYTF.

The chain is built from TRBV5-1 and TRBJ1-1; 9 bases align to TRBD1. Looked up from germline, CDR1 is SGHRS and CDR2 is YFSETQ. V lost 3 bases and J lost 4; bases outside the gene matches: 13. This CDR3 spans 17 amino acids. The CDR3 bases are TGCGCCAGCAGCTACCGGGACAGGGTAGGCGGTCGCACTGAAGCTTTCTTT. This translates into CASSYRDRVGGRTEAFF.

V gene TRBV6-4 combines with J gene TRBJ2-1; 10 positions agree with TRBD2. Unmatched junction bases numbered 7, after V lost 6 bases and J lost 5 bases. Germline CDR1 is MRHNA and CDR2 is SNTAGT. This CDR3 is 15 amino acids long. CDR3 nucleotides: TGTGCCAGCAGCCAGGCTAGCGGGGGTAACAATGAGCAGTTCTTC. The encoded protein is CASSQASGGNNEQFF.

CDR3 coding DNA: TGTGCCAGCAGCTTTCAGTTCACAGATACGCAGTATTTT. Amino acids: CASSFQFTDTQYF. The gene calls are TRBV5-4 and TRBJ2-3; no firm D call. Germline assignment: CDR1 SGHNT and CDR2 YYREEE (reference sequence). V lost 2 bases and J lost 2, with 6 bases in between. This CDR3 region has 13 residues.